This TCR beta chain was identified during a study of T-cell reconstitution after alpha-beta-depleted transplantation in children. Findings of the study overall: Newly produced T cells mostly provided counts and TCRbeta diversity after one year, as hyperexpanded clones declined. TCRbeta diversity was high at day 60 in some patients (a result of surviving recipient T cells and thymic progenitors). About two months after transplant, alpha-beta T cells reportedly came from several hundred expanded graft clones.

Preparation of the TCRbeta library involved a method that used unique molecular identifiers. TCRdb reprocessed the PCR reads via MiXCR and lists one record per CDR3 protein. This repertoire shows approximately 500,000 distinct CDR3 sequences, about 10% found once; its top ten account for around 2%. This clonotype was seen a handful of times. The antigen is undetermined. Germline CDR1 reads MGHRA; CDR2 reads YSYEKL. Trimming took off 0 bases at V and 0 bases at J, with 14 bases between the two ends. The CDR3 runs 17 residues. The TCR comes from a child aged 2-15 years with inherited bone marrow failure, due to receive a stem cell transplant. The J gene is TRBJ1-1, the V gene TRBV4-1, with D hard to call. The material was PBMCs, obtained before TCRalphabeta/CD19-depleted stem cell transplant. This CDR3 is CASSQDEGAGMNTEAFF. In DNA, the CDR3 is TGCGCCAGCAGCCAAGACGAGGGAGCGGGCATGAACACTGAAGCTTTCTTT.